This TCR beta chain comes out of a study of cytomegalovirus exposure and HLA in healthy donors (TCRdb year 2017). Study-wide context: In an earlier analysis of roughly 590 of the donors, under 300 Gb of sequence data and some 100 million unique TCR beta sequences from about 190 million T cells were reported. Among the approximately 400 genotyped donors, approximately 81% belonged to the genetic ancestry cluster associated with self-reported Caucasian donors. The number of typed donors differed by locus: about 629-630 for A, B, C, DRB1 and DQB1; approximately 520 for DQA1; roughly 600 for DPA1; and approximately 450 for DPB1. A few DR-DQ haplotypes were treated as single units for association and clustering because of strong linkage in the cohort. Class I and class II HLA loci were covered by the typing at four-digit resolution. In addition to the first cohort of 650 to 800 subjects, a separate validation cohort of 130 or so different subjects was used. A later analysis re-examined previously published TCR beta repertoires from more than 600 donors and added high-resolution HLA genotyping to investigate patterns of TCR occurrence. All discovery cohort repertoires had been generated on a single sequencing platform. On average, about 240,000 unique TCR beta nucleotide sequences were sequenced per donor among 300 to 500 genotyped donors of the cohort, with roughly 18% of those sequences being non-productive. The study aimed to test whether signatures of past pathogen exposure could be identified by cataloging public T cell receptors. The study combined high-throughput TCR immunosequencing, statistical association of individual TCRs with disease status, and machine learning to predict cytomegalovirus infection status. In an earlier analysis of 587 of the donors, high-throughput TCR beta sequencing was used to judge whether each TCR beta V gene segment behaved as functional or pseudogenic. In a later genetic analysis, genome-wide SNP genotypes for about 55% of the 666 donors were used, and that subset was treated as a discovery cohort. Rather than drawing on any new phenotypic data, the later analysis identified candidate immune exposures from TCR beta sequences and the way those sequences occurred across donors. About 320 gigabases of sequencing data and approximately 84 million unique TCR sequences were included in an early release covering 550 to 800 HLA-typed donors. Alongside the repertoire data, information on donor age, sex, ethnicity and CMV serostatus was compiled. The study used immunosequencing to profile the T cell repertoires of several hundred subjects and linked those repertoires to cytomegalovirus serostatus. Points the paper makes about the study in general: A further reported finding was that TCR beta sequences accurately predicted the HLA-A and HLA-B alleles for most subjects in the first cohort. Linkage disequilibrium might explain the correlated functional status among segregating V segments, but an unknown experimental factor could not be excluded. For the cohort, immune exposure information was limited to CMV serostatus. Strong co-occurrence of HLA alleles, especially DR and DQ, made assigning TCR associations to individual alleles difficult. In a later analysis, the rate of TCR association differed among HLA loci, with DRB1 alleles having the most associated TCRs and HLA-C alleles having the fewest. Some IMGT-functional V segments, including TRBV6-2 and TRBV6-3, could not be distinguished by the 87-base-pair reads and were therefore excluded. According to the authors, the approach could potentially be generalized to other disease states and immunological phenotypes. In this cohort, only TCR beta chains were sequenced, and detectable features were limited by the absence of alpha or paired-chain data. Most TCR sequences were seen in very few donors, while some public TCRs were found in many individuals. Because HLA typing was unavailable for some donors at each locus, only the typed subset was used in association tests. An earlier analysis of around 600 of the donors showed that most TCR beta V segments appeared in productive rearrangements either about 87% or about 30% of the time, which broadly matched IMGT annotations. Several of the top co-occurrence clusters appeared to be linked to parvovirus B19, influenza, CMV and Epstein-Barr virus, according to a later analysis. In vitro tests confirmed that a few of the cytomegalovirus-associated TCR beta chains recognize cytomegalovirus antigens. A cluster of highly shared sequence variants was judged likely to be a technical artifact of the sequencing pipeline. A later analysis found that most CMV-associated TCR beta chains appeared HLA-restricted, with HLA associations seemingly driven largely by CMV exposure. Because counts were too low, seventeen rarely observed V segments, including chromosome 9 orphons, were left out of the earlier analysis of over 550 of the donors. A later analysis associated about 17,000 TCR beta sequences with specific HLA alleles at a false discovery rate of 0.05. A later genetic analysis associated a missense DCLRE1C variant with V-gene and J-gene trimming of TCR beta chains, and an independent cohort replicated the association. A later analysis found that HLA-associated TCR beta chains were more clonally expanded and had lower generation probabilities than equally common non-associated chains. The study listed approximately 160 TCR beta chains as associated with cytomegalovirus. The classifier was reported to diagnose cytomegalovirus status with high specificity and sensitivity in both the original cohort and the validation cohort. The presence/absence analyses assumed that sequencing depth was roughly uniform across donors, and that assumption may not be true. According to a later genetic analysis, donors in an Asian-associated ancestry cluster had fewer N-insertions in productive TCRs than the approximately 630-donor mean.

There are a few counts of this clone. What antigen it recognizes has not been identified. It has no much larger one-base neighbor in the sample; base qualities were not kept. Other nucleotide sequences from this sample produce the same CDR3. In total, over 600 healthy bone marrow donors made up the cohort. Cohort members were all nominally healthy when sampled, although unrecorded immune exposures were likely present. The donor was CMV seropositive and was included in the group of 289 seropositive cohort members. A peripheral blood sample was provided by each donor, and peripheral blood mononuclear cells were used for TCR beta sequencing. Genomic DNA extraction from the blood cell samples was performed with the Qiagen DNeasy Blood Extraction Kit. V is pruned by 4 bases and J by 1 base, leaving 5 bases of the junction without a gene match. Counted from cysteine to phenylalanine, this CDR3 has 14 amino acids. The read is trimmed to its CDR3 DNA, 42 bases read in frame from base 1. CDR1 and CDR2 (SGHRS, YFSETQ) derive from the germline V gene.

The library was made by the immunoSEQ multiplex PCR assay. A mixture of 60 forward primers for TCR Vbeta segments and 13 reverse primers for TCR Jbeta segments was used in the multiplex PCR. Amplification of the CDR3 region of rearranged TCR beta genes was performed with a multiplex PCR assay on genomic DNA. The Illumina HiSeq System was used to sequence the amplified TCR beta libraries as 87-base-pair reads. The authors' pipeline ran thus. In a later analysis, approximately 74 million unique TCR beta chains were counted across the 690 or so repertoires, and roughly 11 million of these chains were shared by at least two donors. A nearest-neighbor algorithm error-corrected the raw reads and collapsed the reads into unique sequences, merging closely related sequences to remove PCR and sequencing errors. Alignment of CDR3 sequences to IMGT reference sequences was used to assign V, D and J gene segments. For a sequence to be retained, a match of at least six nucleotides was required to both a V gene segment and a J gene segment. Rearrangements were called productive when the CDR3 lacked stop codons and stayed in frame with V and J; all others were non-productive. Following IMGT convention, CDR3 was defined as the stretch from the second conserved V-encoded cysteine up to the conserved J-encoded phenylalanine. The earlier analysis of roughly 590 of the donors excluded sequences that lacked an unambiguous match to a single V gene segment. An earlier analysis of just under 600 of the donors called V segments functional above 56.7% productive rearrangements and segregating when the between-donor standard deviation exceeded 5%. To diagnose cytomegalovirus status from the catalog of TCR beta chain sequences, a statistical classification framework was built. V and J gene assignment, in a later analysis, came from comparing TCR nucleotide sequences with IMGT/GENE-DB human TR gene sequences. Using the TCRdist pipeline, a later analysis assigned CDR3 sequences along with most-parsimonious VDJ recombination scenarios. A later analysis defined each TCR beta chain by its CDR3 amino acid sequence plus V-gene family, and excluded reads lacking a unique V-gene family. In a later analysis, fewer than 600 highly shared, low-generation-probability nucleotide sequences were removed to address suspected cross-contamination and a sequencing artifact. In a later analysis, a clonal expansion index for each public chain was calculated from normalized within-repertoire ranks of inferred template counts. Generation probabilities in a later analysis came from a VDJ recombination model fitted to out-of-frame rearrangements, and those results were checked against IGoR. Hypergeometric tests were used in a later analysis to score TCR-TCR, TCR-HLA and TCR-CMV co-occurrence, with a repertoire-size bias correction applied to the TCR pairs. To estimate false discovery rates, a later analysis permuted the HLA or CMV assignments 20 times. In a later analysis, co-occurring TCRs were grouped using DBSCAN, with TCRdist sequence similarity added in when clustering inside HLA-allele-positive subsets. For co-occurrence clustering, repertoires with fewer than 30,000 or more than 120,000 public chains were excluded, along with roughly five repertoires with anomalous nucleotide sharing. In its TCRdb copy, this immuneACCESS table keeps in-frame sequences only and misses some clones. Where compared with another copy, unresolved V genes explain less than half of these, and the others have no known cause. The V and J calls and clone size are taken from that table; D and trimming were inferred from the DNA. This sample is represented by about 120,000 clones; about 60% of them were singletons. The ten most abundant clones make up roughly 10% of the sample.

The receptor was isolated from a man aged 40-49 years in good health and CMV-seropositive. Sequenced input: PBMCs. The receptor chain draws on TRBV5-1 and TRBJ2-7; 7 of the junction bases match TRBD1. DNA sequence: TGCGCCAGCAGCCCCGGGGACAGATCCTACGAGCAGTACTTC. This translates into CASSPGDRSYEQYF.